This T cell receptor (beta chain) was identified in a study of beta chain features in type 1 diabetes. Background on the study: Healthy donors resembled patients in age, gender and cell yields. Study conclusions and caveats: Type 1 diabetes patients showed a moderate but significant shortening of TCRB CDR3s in all four CD4+ subsets. TCRB repertoires of naive, central memory and Treg cells appeared more similar among patients than among healthy donors.

Germline V gene data show CDR1 as MNHEY and CDR2 as SMNVEV (reference sequence). After removal of 6 bases from V and 7 bases from J, the junction contained 13 bases not matched to a gene. The CDR3 spans 16 residues. Expressed TCRB transcripts got sequenced, as all isolated RNA was reverse transcribed. The protocol was immunoSEQ multiplex PCR, while the TCRdb copy is restricted to in-frame clones and leaves out a portion. The table records hundreds of thousands of clones, 10% to 15% of them present only once. With respect to this clone: Its antigen is not known.

This sequence was found in a man aged 18 to 29 with type 1 diabetes. Sequenced material: naive CD4+ T cells from blood. The chain employs TRBV27 and TRBJ1-5, with TRBD1 matching over 9 bases. CDR3 loop: CASRGPGTGYGQPQHF. CDR3 bases: TGTGCCAGCAGAGGTCCCGGGACAGGGTACGGGCAGCCCCAGCATTTT.